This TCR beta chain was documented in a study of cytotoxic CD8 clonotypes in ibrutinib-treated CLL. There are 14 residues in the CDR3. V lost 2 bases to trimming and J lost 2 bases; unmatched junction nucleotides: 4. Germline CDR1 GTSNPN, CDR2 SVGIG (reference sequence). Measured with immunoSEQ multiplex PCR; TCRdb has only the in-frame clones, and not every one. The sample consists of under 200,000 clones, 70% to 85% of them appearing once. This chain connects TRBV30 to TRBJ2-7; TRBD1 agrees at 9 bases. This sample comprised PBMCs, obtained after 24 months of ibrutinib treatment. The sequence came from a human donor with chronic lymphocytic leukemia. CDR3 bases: TGTGCCTGGAGTCGGGGACAGGGACCCTACGAGCAGTACTTC. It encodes CAWSRGQGPYEQYF.